This is a list of T cell receptor beta chains from one sample in a study of PD-L1 blockade in urothelial cancer. The protocol was immunoSEQ multiplex PCR, while the TCRdb copy is restricted to in-frame clones and leaves out a portion. The repertoire holds approximately 51,000 clones, with roughly 84% as singletons. This sample comprised PBMCs, obtained around atezolizumab (anti-PD-L1) treatment. The receptors originated from a man in his fifties or sixties with urothelial cancer. Both conserved end residues are part of each CDR3. Each record gives: V gene, clone size, D gene, J gene, CDR3 protein, CDR3 DNA. A D gene is named only where the DNA matches it firmly. Only some rows state a clone size, as once, few, many or a class for expanded clones.

>TRBV19|NA|TRBD1|TRBJ2-3
CASSRGTMTDTQYF
TGTGCCAGTAGCAGGGGGACCATGACAGATACGCAGTATTTT
>TRBV2|NA|TRBD2|TRBJ2-3
CASRSLGTSGIYTQYF
TGTGCCAGCAGATCACTTGGGACTAGCGGGATCTATACGCAGTATTTT
>TRBV4-1|NA|NA|TRBJ2-3
CASSLGGGSTDTQYF
TGCGCCAGCAGCCTCGGAGGGGGCAGCACAGATACGCAGTATTTT
>TRBV2|NA|NA|TRBJ1-6
CASRVGKSYNSPLHF
TGTGCCAGCAGGGTCGGGAAATCCTATAATTCACCCCTCCACTTT
>TRBV6-5|NA|TRBD1|TRBJ1-1
CASSYSGQEAFF
TGTGCCAGCAGTTACTCGGGACAGGAAGCTTTCTTT
>TRBV7-7|NA|NA|TRBJ2-3
CASSLADGPTDTQYF
TGTGCTAGCAGCTTAGCGGATGGGCCAACAGATACGCAGTATTTT
>TRBV2|NA|TRBD1|TRBJ2-7
CATGAGGYEQYF
TGTGCCACCGGGGCAGGGGGTTACGAGCAGTACTTC
>TRBV14|NA|TRBD1|TRBJ1-1
CASSRPGTGDLNTEAFF
TGTGCCAGCAGCCGCCCTGGGACAGGGGATTTGAACACTGAAGCTTTCTTT
>TRBV30|NA|NA|TRBJ2-7
CAWKSELSDEQYF
TGTGCCTGGAAAAGTGAACTGAGCGACGAGCAGTACTTC
>TRBV7-8|NA|NA|TRBJ2-5
CASSSVLASRETQYF
TGTGCCAGCAGCTCGGTTTTGGCTAGCCGGGAGACCCAGTACTTC
>TRBV6-5|few|NA|TRBJ1-5
CASSPPHSNQPQHF
TGTGCCAGCAGTCCGCCACATAGCAATCAGCCCCAGCATTTT
>TRBV30|NA|NA|TRBJ1-4
CAWGDLGTNEKLFF
TGTGCCTGGGGAGACCTTGGGACAAATGAAAAACTGTTTTTT
>TRBV6-5|medium-sized|NA|TRBJ1-5
CASSSHREMGQPQHF
TGTGCCAGCAGTTCACACAGGGAGATGGGGCAGCCCCAGCATTTT
>TRBV6-6|NA|TRBD1|TRBJ1-6
CASSATGGYNSPLHF
TGTGCCAGCAGTGCTACAGGGGGCTATAATTCACCCCTCCACTTT
>TRBV2|NA|NA|TRBJ1-1
CASRVRENTEAFF
TGTGCCAGCAGAGTACGGGAAAACACTGAAGCTTTCTTT
>TRBV7-9|NA|NA|TRBJ2-3
CASSLGGGGTDTQYF
TGTGCCAGCAGCTTAGGGGGAGGTGGCACAGATACGCAGTATTTT
>TRBV5-1|few|NA|TRBJ2-7
CASSLAGSYEQYF
TGCGCCAGCAGCTTAGCCGGGAGCTACGAGCAGTACTTC
>TRBV5-5|NA|TRBD1|TRBJ1-1
CASSLTTGVNTEAFF
TGTGCCAGCAGCTTAACGACAGGGGTGAACACTGAAGCTTTCTTT
>TRBV7-9|NA|TRBD2|TRBJ2-7
CASSSTSGDSYEQYF
TGTGCCAGCAGCTCGACTAGCGGGGACTCCTACGAGCAGTACTTC
>TRBV18|NA|NA|TRBJ1-2
CASSPGGAIGYTF
TGTGCCAGCTCACCGGGAGGGGCTATAGGCTACACCTTC
>TRBV27|NA|TRBD2|TRBJ2-5
CASSVGGLQETQYF
TGTGCCAGCAGCGTTGGGGGACTACAAGAGACCCAGTACTTC
>TRBV9|NA|NA|TRBJ1-5
CASSVGTDNQPQHF
TGTGCCAGCAGCGTAGGGACAGACAATCAGCCCCAGCATTTT
>TRBV19|NA|NA|TRBJ2-7
CASSIVGNTYEQYF
TGTGCCAGTAGTATAGTCGGGAATACCTACGAGCAGTACTTC
>TRBV7-9|NA|TRBD2|TRBJ2-3
CASSLVGGGADTQYF
TGTGCCAGCAGCTTAGTGGGCGGGGGGGCAGATACGCAGTATTTT
>TRBV7-2|few|TRBD1|TRBJ2-1
CASSAYHTGGSYNEQFF
TGTGCCAGCAGCGCCTACCACACAGGGGGCTCCTACAATGAGCAGTTCTTC
>TRBV7-9|NA|TRBD1|TRBJ1-1
CASSLRQGDTEAFF
TGTGCCAGCAGCTTAAGACAGGGAGACACTGAAGCTTTCTTT
>TRBV6-1|NA|TRBD2|TRBJ2-1
CASVGGSYNEQFF
TGTGCCAGCGTCGGGGGGTCCTACAATGAGCAGTTCTTC
>TRBV4-1|once|TRBD1|TRBJ2-7
CASSQSGQGTYYEQYF
TGCGCCAGCAGCCAAAGCGGACAGGGGACGTACTACGAGCAGTACTTC
>TRBV9|once|TRBD2|TRBJ2-5
CASSRTSGGNRQETQYF
TGTGCCAGCAGCCGGACTAGCGGGGGGAACCGTCAAGAGACCCAGTACTTC
>TRBV5-8|NA|NA|TRBJ1-3
CASSPPGTGNTIYF
TGTGCCAGCAGCCCCCCCGGGACTGGAAACACCATATATTTT
>TRBV5-4|NA|TRBD1|TRBJ2-2
CASSNGQDLPGELFF
TGTGCCAGCAGTAACGGACAGGATCTTCCCGGGGAGCTGTTTTTT
>TRBV12-5|NA|NA|TRBJ1-1
CASALRTGPGDTEAFF
TGTGCTAGTGCCCTACGCACAGGGCCCGGGGACACTGAAGCTTTCTTT
>TRBV7-2|NA|TRBD1|TRBJ1-2
CASSTTGGLDVSGGYTF
TGTGCCAGCAGCACGACAGGGGGCCTTGACGTGAGTGGTGGCTACACCTTC
>TRBV15|NA|NA|TRBJ2-5
CATSRAGGETQYF
TGTGCCACCAGCAGAGCAGGCGGGGAGACCCAGTACTTC
>TRBV5-1|NA|NA|TRBJ2-2
CASSLTGSLAGELFF
TGCGCCAGCAGCTTGACAGGGTCCCTCGCCGGGGAGCTGTTTTTT
>TRBV6-6|once|NA|TRBJ1-6
CASSYLRTEYNSPLHF
TGTGCCAGCAGTTACCTTCGAACAGAATATAATTCACCCCTCCACTTT
>TRBV7-8|NA|NA|TRBJ2-4
CASSTSPSLAKNIQYF
TGTGCCAGCAGCACTAGTCCCTCGCTAGCCAAAAACATTCAGTACTTC
>TRBV7-9|NA|TRBD1|TRBJ1-1
CASSLTGGMNTEAFF
TGTGCCAGCAGCTTGACAGGGGGAATGAACACTGAAGCTTTCTTT
>TRBV7-6|NA|TRBD1|TRBJ1-5
CASSTGQGMGQPQHF
TGTGCCAGCAGCACGGGACAGGGCATGGGGCAGCCCCAGCATTTT
>TRBV5-1|NA|NA|TRBJ1-1
CASRNRQLNTEAFF
TGCGCCAGCAGGAACCGACAGTTGAACACTGAAGCTTTCTTT
>TRBV29-1|NA|TRBD1|TRBJ1-1
CSALDRGGTEAFF
TGCAGCGCACTGGACAGGGGTGGCACTGAAGCTTTCTTT
>TRBV18|few|NA|TRBJ1-2
CASSPGENYGYTF
TGTGCCAGCTCACCGGGAGAGAACTATGGCTACACCTTC
>TRBV5-1|NA|TRBD1|TRBJ1-1
CASSSQGGNTEAFF
TGCGCCAGCAGCTCTCAGGGGGGCAACACTGAAGCTTTCTTT
>TRBV19|NA|NA|TRBJ2-3
CATMPGDTQYF
TGTGCCACCATGCCGGGGGATACGCAGTATTTT
>TRBV6-5|NA|NA|TRBJ1-2
CASSRGAGIYGYTF
TGTGCCAGCAGCCGGGGTGCCGGGATCTATGGCTACACCTTC
>TRBV6-5|NA|NA|TRBJ1-2
CASSSPSQTGVYGYTF
TGTGCCAGCAGTTCACCCTCTCAGACAGGAGTTTATGGCTACACCTTC
>TRBV30|once|TRBD1|TRBJ1-2
CAWSVRYGDSYNGYTF
TGTGCCTGGAGTGTACGGTATGGGGACAGTTACAATGGCTACACCTTC
>TRBV11-2|NA|TRBD2|TRBJ2-5
CASSSSPLAGGPETQYF
TGTGCCAGCAGCTCAAGCCCCCTAGCGGGAGGGCCTGAGACCCAGTACTTC
>TRBV6-5|NA|TRBD2|TRBJ2-3
CASRTSGGRTDTQYF
TGTGCCAGCAGGACTAGCGGGGGGCGCACAGATACGCAGTATTTT
>TRBV15|NA|NA|TRBJ2-7
CATSRGQFSTTQVAKQYF
TGTGCCACCAGCAGAGGACAGTTCTCTACAACCCAAGTCGCTAAACAATACTTC
>TRBV5-1|NA|TRBD1|TRBJ1-5
CASSIQGDQPQHF
TGCGCCAGCAGCATACAGGGGGATCAGCCCCAGCATTTT
>TRBV27|NA|TRBD1|TRBJ2-2
CASSSRQGFGTGELFF
TGTGCCAGCAGTTCGCGACAGGGGTTTGGCACCGGGGAGCTGTTTTTT
>TRBV5-4|NA|TRBD2|TRBJ2-1
CASSFGGGFYNEQFF
TGTGCCAGCAGCTTCGGCGGGGGATTCTACAATGAGCAGTTCTTC
>TRBV5-4|NA|TRBD2|TRBJ2-2
CASSARTSGSAGELFF
TGTGCCAGCAGCGCAAGGACTAGCGGGAGTGCCGGGGAGCTGTTTTTT
>TRBV5-1|NA|TRBD2|TRBJ2-3
CASSTGLAGTDTQYF
TGCGCCAGCAGCACAGGACTAGCGGGGACAGATACGCAGTATTTT